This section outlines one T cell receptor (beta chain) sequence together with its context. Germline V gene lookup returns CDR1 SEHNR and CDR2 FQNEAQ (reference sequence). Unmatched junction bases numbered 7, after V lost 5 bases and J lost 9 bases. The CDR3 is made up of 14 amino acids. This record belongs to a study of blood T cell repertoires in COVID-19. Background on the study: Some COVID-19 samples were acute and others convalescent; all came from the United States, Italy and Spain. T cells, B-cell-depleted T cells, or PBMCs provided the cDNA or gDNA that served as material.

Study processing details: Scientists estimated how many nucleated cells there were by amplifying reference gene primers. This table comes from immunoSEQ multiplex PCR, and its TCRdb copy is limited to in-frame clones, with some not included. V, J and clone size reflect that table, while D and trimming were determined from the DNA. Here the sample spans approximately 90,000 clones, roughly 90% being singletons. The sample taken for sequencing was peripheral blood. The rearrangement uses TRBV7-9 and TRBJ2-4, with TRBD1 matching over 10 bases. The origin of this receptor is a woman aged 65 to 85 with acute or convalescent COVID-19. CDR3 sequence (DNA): TGTGCCAGCAGCCCCGGACAGGGGGGGAGCATTCAGTACTTC. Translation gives CASSPGQGGSIQYF.